These 4 T cell receptor beta chains were sequenced from one sample in a study of radiation and T cells in renal cell carcinoma. Time point given: blood 2 weeks post-SBRT. Treatment in this sample: 15 Gy SBRT to primary tumor, nephrectomy 4 weeks later. This table comes from immunoSEQ multiplex PCR, and its TCRdb copy is limited to in-frame clones, with some not included. The sample carries over 60,000 clones, around 78% recorded once. Source: blood, taken from a patient whose treatment included radiotherapy and nephrectomy. Every receptor here comes from a man aged 55-75 years with renal cell carcinoma.

This clone was recorded a few times. The CDR3 sequence is CASSTAGQPQHF. The CDR3 DNA follows: TGTGCCAGCAGTACTGCGGGCCAGCCCCAGCATTTT. This chain connects TRBV27 to TRBJ1-5; D unresolved. Trimming left V 5 bases short and J 7 bases short, with 9 bases between. The CDR3 totals 12 residues. Germline CDR1 MNHEY, CDR2 SMNVEV (reference sequence).

The chain carries TRBV18 and TRBJ2-3, with 7 nucleotides matching TRBD2. The V gene end was trimmed by 3 bases and the J gene end by 5 bases; junction bases not matched to a gene: 5. This CDR3 contains 14 residues. CDR1 KGHSH and CDR2 LQKENI come from the germline V gene. The CDR3 DNA follows: TGTGCCAGCTCACCCAGGGAGGGAAAAGATACGCAGTATTTT. Translated, it gives CASSPREGKDTQYF.

This chain links TRBV6-5 with TRBJ1-2; the D is unclear. Germline V gene data show CDR1 as MNHEY and CDR2 as SVGAGI. CDR3 length equals 14 residues. Trimming shortened V by 0 bases and J by 8 bases, and 13 bases separated the two germline ends. This CDR3 is CASSYSTTGYGYTF. In DNA, the CDR3 is TGTGCCAGCAGTTACTCGACCACCGGGTACGGCTACACCTTC.

In regard to this clone: This could be a read error, since a much larger clone is one nucleotide away. The rearrangement links TRBV10-2 to TRBJ1-2, with 10 bases fitting TRBD1. Germline CDR1 reads WSHSY; CDR2 reads SAAADI. This CDR3 is built from 16 residues. CDR3: CASSGGTGALSYGHTF. The CDR3 region has the DNA TGCGCCAGCTCGGGAGGGACAGGGGCCCTCTCCTATGGCCACACCTTC.